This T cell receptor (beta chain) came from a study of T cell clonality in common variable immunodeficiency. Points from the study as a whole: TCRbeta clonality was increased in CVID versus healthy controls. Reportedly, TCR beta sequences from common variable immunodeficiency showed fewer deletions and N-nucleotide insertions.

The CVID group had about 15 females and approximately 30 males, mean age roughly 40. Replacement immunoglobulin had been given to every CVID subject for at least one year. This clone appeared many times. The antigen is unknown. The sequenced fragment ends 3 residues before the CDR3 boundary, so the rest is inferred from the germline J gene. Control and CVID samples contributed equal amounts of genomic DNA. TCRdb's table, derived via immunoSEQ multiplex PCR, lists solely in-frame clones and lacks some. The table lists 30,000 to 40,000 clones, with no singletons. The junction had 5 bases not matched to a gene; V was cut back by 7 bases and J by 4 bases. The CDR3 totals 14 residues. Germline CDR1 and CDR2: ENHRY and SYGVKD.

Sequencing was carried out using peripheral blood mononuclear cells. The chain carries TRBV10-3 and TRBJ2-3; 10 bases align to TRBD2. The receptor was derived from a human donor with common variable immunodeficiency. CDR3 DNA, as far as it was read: TGTGCCATCAAGACTAGCGGGTTTGCAGATACG. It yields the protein CAIKTSGFADT. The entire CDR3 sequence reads CAIKTSGFADTQYF.